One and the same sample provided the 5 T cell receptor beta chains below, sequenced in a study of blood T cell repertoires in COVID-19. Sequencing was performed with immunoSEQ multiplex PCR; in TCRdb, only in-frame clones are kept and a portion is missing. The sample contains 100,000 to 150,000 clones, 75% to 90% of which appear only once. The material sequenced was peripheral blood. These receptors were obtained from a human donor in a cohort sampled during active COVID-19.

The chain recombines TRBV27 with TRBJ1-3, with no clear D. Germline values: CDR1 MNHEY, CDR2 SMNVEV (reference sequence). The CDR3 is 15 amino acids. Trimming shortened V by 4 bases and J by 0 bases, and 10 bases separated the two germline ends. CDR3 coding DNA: TGTGCCAGCAGTTCTAGTCTTTCCTCTGGAAACACCATATATTTT. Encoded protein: CASSSSLSSGNTIYF.

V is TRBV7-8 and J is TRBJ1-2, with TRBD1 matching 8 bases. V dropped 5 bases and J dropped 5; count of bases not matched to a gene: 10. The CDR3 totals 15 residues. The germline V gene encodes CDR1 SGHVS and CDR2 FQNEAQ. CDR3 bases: TGTGCCAGCAGCCCGAGACAGGGGCGGGGTTATGGCTACACCTTC. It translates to CASSPRQGRGYGYTF.

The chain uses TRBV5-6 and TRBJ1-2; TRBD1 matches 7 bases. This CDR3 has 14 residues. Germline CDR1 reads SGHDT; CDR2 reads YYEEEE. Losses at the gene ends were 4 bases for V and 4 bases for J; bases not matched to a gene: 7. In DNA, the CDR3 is TGTGCCAGCAGCGGATCCGGGACAGTCTATGGCTACACCTTC. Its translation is CASSGSGTVYGYTF.

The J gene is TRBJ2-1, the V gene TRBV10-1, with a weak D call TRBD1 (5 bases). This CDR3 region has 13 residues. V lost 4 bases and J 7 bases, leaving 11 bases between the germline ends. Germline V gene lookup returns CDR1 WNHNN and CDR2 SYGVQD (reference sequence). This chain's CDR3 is CASSAQGQNEQFF. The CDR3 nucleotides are TGCGCCAGCAGTGCCCAGGGTCAGAATGAGCAGTTCTTC.

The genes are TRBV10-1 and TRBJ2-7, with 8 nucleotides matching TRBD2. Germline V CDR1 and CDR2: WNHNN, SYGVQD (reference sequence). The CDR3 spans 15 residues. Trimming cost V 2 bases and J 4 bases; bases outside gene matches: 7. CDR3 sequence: CASSEGSGTLYEQYF. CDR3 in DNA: TGCGCCAGCAGTGAGGGTAGCGGGACTTTGTACGAGCAGTACTTC.